The T cell receptor beta chain under discussion was sequenced for a study of tissue T cells after allogeneic stem cell transplantation. Study-level points and caveats: Anatomically similar tissues had similar TCR repertoires within each patient.

This clone showed up just a few times. Its target is unknown. Sequenced by immunoSEQ multiplex PCR; TCRdb stores in-frame clones only, minus some. The table includes about 6,800 clones, under 75% detected once. V shed 3 bases and J shed 9 bases, with 11 bases lying between them. Per the germline V gene, CDR1 is KGHSH and CDR2 is LQKENI. The CDR3 is 12 amino acids. Source: duodenum tissue, taken at autopsy. The V gene is TRBV18, the J gene TRBJ1-2; possibly TRBD1 for D (6 bases). The TCR comes from a female donor over 55 with lung cancer. The CDR3 protein is CASSPPGQSYTF. The CDR3 nucleotides are TGTGCCAGCTCACCCCCCGGACAGAGCTACACCTTC.